Included here is one T cell receptor beta chain sequence, with context. Its antigen is as yet unknown. TCR beta VDJ and CDR3 profiles were obtained from a genomic DNA template. TCRdb used MiXCR to reprocess the reads, holding one entry per CDR3 protein. The table lists roughly 180,000 distinct CDR3 sequences, roughly 64% of them singletons. This specimen belongs to a study of CD8+CD57+ T cells in acquired aplastic anemia. Study background: DNA recovered from sorted CD4+ and CD8+ cells had a mean of about 3 ug. Study-wide results and caveats: Found in both controls and patients were approximately 31 CD8+ CDR3 sequences. Patients and healthy controls showed no significant CD8+ Simpson's diversity difference.

V was pared by 5 bases and J by 6 bases, with 4 bases of the junction left unmatched. Per germline, CDR1 SGHVS and CDR2 FNYEAQ. The length of the CDR3 is 13 residues. This TCR was sampled from a human donor with severe aplastic anemia or a healthy control (not recorded which). This chain joins TRBV7-6 and TRBJ2-1; 7 nucleotides align to TRBD2. The specimen sequenced was sorted CD4+, CD8+, or CD8+CD57+ T cells (not recorded which) from PBMCs. The CDR3 spells CASSRGRGNEQFF. CDR3 in DNA: TGTGCCAGCAGCCGGGGGAGGGGCAATGAGCAGTTCTTC. The whole variable domain, filled in from reference TRBV7-6 and TRBJ2-1, reads GAGVSQSPRYKVTKRGQDVALRCDPISGHVSLYWYRQALGQGPEFLTYFNYEAQQDKSGLPNDRFSAERPEGSISTLTIQRTEQRDSAMYRCASSRGRGNEQFFGPGTRLTVL.